This TCR beta chain was sequenced in a study of T-cell memory formation after mild COVID-19. The study's findings and limits: Mostly located in CM and EM were contracting CD4+ clones, with contracting CD8+ clones located in EMRA. Second-wave clones with a day 37 peak had unconfirmed SARS-CoV-2 specificity.

The V gene's germline CDR1 is MNHEY and CDR2 SVGAGI. The CDR3 length is 13 residues. V lost 8 bases to trimming and J lost 7 bases, with 15 bases between them. MiXCR was run by TCRdb on the 5' RACE reads, yielding one entry per CDR3 protein. The table shows around 250,000 distinct CDR3 sequences, with around 15% occurring only once. This clonotype was counted between two and nine times. Its antigen remains unidentified. The source material was PBMCs or a T cell subset sorted from them (not recorded which). The receptor comes from a man younger than 35 who had mild COVID-19 (a few samples of this study predate the infection). Cell type and time point are not known. This chain joins TRBV6-5 and TRBJ2-1, with D possibly matching TRBD2 (6 bases). DNA of the CDR3: TGTGCCAGCGTAACCCCTGGGGGGAATGAGCAGTTCTTC. Its translation: CASVTPGGNEQFF.